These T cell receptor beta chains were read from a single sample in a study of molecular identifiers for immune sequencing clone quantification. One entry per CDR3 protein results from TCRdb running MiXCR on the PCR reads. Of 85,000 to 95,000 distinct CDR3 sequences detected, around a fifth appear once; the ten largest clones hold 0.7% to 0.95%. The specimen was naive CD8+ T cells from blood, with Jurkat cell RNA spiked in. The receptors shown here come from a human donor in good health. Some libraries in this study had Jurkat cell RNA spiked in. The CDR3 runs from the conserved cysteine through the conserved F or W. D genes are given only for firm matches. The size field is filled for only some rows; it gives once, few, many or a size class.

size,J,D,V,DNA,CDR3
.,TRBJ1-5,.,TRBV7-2,TGTGCCAGCAGCTTAGGCCGGATGGCTGATAGCAATCAGCCCCAGCATTTT,CASSLGRMADSNQPQHF
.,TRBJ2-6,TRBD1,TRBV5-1,TGCGCCAGCAGCTATTTGGGACAGGGGGTCAGCCCTGGGGCCAACGCCCTGACTTTC,CASSYLGQGVSPGANALTF
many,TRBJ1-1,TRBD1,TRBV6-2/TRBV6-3,TGTGCCAGCGTGGACAGGGGGAACACTGAAGCTTTCTTT,CASVDRGNTEAFF
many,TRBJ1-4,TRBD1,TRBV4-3,TGCGCCAGCAGCCAACAACCCCCGGGACAGCTAAATGAAAAACTGTTTTTT,CASSQQPPGQLNEKLFF
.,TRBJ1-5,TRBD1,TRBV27,TGTGCCAGCAGTCACGGACAGGGGAATCAGCCCCAGCGTTTT,CASSHGQGNQPQRF
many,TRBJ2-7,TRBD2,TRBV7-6,TGTGCCAGCAGCTTAGATCCTGGGGGGGTGAACGAGCAGTACTTC,CASSLDPGGVNEQYF
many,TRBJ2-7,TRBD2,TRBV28,TGTGCCAGCAGAACCGGGACTAGCGTCTACGAGCAGTACTTC,CASRTGTSVYEQYF
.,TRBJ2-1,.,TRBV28,TGCGCCAGCAGTCCCCGGGAGTCTACCATTTACAATGAGCAGTTCTTC,CASSPRESTIYNEQFF
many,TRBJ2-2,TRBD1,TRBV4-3,TGCGCCAGCAGCCCTGACAGGGCCGGGTCCGGGGAGCTGTTTTTT,CASSPDRAGSGELFF
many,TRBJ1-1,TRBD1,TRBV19,TGTGCCAGTAGCCCTGGACAGGGGTCGGTCACTGAAGCTTTCTTT,CASSPGQGSVTEAFF
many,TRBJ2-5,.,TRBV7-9,TGTGCCAGCAGCCCATCCACCCTAGAGACCCAGTACTTC,CASSPSTLETQYF
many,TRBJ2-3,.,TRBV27,TGTGCCAGCAGTCCCAGACTAGGGAGCACAGATACGCAGTATTTT,CASSPRLGSTDTQYF
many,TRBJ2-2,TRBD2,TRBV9,TGTGCCAGCAATGCGAGGGGTGAAGCGGGAGCTCGCGCCGGGGAGCTGTTTTTT,CASNARGEAGARAGELFF
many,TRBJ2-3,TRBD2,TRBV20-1,TGCAGCGCCGAGGAGCGGGAGGGCACAGATACGCAGTATTTT,CSAEEREGTDTQYF
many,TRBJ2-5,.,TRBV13,TGTGCCAGCAGCTTAGTACTGGGGGAAGGGAAGACCCAGTACTTC,CASSLVLGEGKTQYF